This T cell receptor (beta chain) derives from a study of T-cell reconstitution after alpha-beta-depleted transplantation in children. Germline V lookup: CDR1 SQVTM, CDR2 ANQGSEA. This CDR3 is 11 amino acids long. Between the trimmed V and J ends, which lost 4 bases and 5 bases, there was a span of 9 bases. A TCRbeta library incorporating unique molecular identifiers was prepared. MiXCR, applied by TCRdb to the PCR reads, yields one record per CDR3 protein. The sample has about 420,000 distinct CDR3 sequences, approximately 11% seen once. Sequenced material: PBMCs from the stem cell graft donor, taken from the stem cell graft. V and J are TRBV29-1 and TRBJ2-7; D might be TRBD1 or TRBD2, each matching 5 bases. This TCR was sampled from a human donor who donated a stem cell graft to a child with acute myeloid leukemia. The CDR3 region is CSVGGTHEQYF. CDR3 sequence (DNA): TGCAGCGTTGGGGGGACCCACGAGCAGTACTTC.